The rows below give T cell receptor beta chains drawn from one sample of a study of shared clonotypes between healthy human individuals. This table comes from immunoSEQ multiplex PCR, and its TCRdb copy is limited to in-frame clones, with some not included. In the table there are 400,000 or so clones, around 96% of which are singletons. Specimen: memory CD8+ T cells sorted from blood. The receptors derive from a man aged 25 to 40 in good health. The CDR3 runs from the conserved cysteine through the conserved F or W.

TRBJ2-3,TRBV4-1,CASSQDLGYAQYF
TRBJ2-5,TRBV5-1,CASSSGQGRETQYF
TRBJ1-5,TRBV30,CAWGTGGSNQPQHF
TRBJ1-2,TRBV30,CAWSDSGTGGYGYTF
TRBJ1-2,TRBV11-2,CASSWGYGYTF
TRBJ2-3,TRBV11-2,CASSPGTSGRVDTQYF
TRBJ1-4,TRBV5-4,CASSLAGGEKLFF
TRBJ2-7,TRBV29-1,CSVVLGQRSSYEQYF
TRBJ2-5,TRBV27,CASSLWAGKETQYF
TRBJ1-1,TRBV9,CASSVASFGQNTEAFF
TRBJ2-5,TRBV7-9,CASSLVALAENQETQYF
TRBJ2-3,TRBV27,CASRSYSTDTQYF
TRBJ2-1,TRBV9,CASTPLAGVGNEQFF
TRBJ2-2,TRBV4-1,CASSLGLAGSGELFF
TRBJ2-7,TRBV4-1,CASSQGPLGREPYEQYF
TRBJ2-2,TRBV6-5,CASSYGVFNTGELFF
TRBJ2-1,TRBV5-4,CASTPLAGAYNEQFF
TRBJ2-5,TRBV6-1,CASSEAFQETQYF
TRBJ2-2,TRBV2,CASSDNGELFF
TRBJ2-3,TRBV4-1,CASSLRSVQYF
TRBJ2-1,TRBV28,CASSFGTSSYNEQFF
TRBJ1-1,TRBV6-5,CASRYRGRGTEAFF
TRBJ1-5,TRBV28,CASSSVGSGNQPQHF
TRBJ2-3,TRBV7-6,CASSLGATNTQYF
TRBJ1-1,TRBV5-6,CASSSTLGREGTEAFF
TRBJ2-5,TRBV5-1,CASSLEASGSSETQYF
TRBJ2-7,TRBV28,CASTPGTNYEQYF
TRBJ2-5,TRBV6-1,CASSGLARMSQYF
TRBJ1-5,TRBV25-1,CASSDRGNQPQHF
TRBJ1-1,TRBV18,CASSPIPGQTMNTEAFF
TRBJ2-1,TRBV7-9,CASSTTSEALYNEQFF
TRBJ2-7,TRBV30,CAAVFTAYEQYF
TRBJ2-7,TRBV10-1,CASSRNYEQYF
TRBJ1-1,TRBV5-6,CASSLYDRGKAFF
TRBJ2-7,TRBV6-5,CASSDLYEQYF
TRBJ2-2,TRBV11-2,CASSLKQAWRVTGELFF
TRBJ2-1,TRBV2,CASGPGQANNEQFF
TRBJ2-2,TRBV7-8,CASNLAGGPWTGELFF
TRBJ1-1,TRBV20-1,CSALRGEAFF
TRBJ1-1,TRBV30,CAWSVGGSLMNTEAFF
TRBJ1-2,TRBV6-6,CASRGQGALYGYTF
TRBJ2-7,TRBV6-5,CASSYSFRLGSYEQYF
TRBJ2-4,TRBV2,CAVYREDIQYF
TRBJ2-2,TRBV30,CASGTGLGSGELFF
TRBJ2-3,TRBV7-6,CASSFSGQGTDTQYF
TRBJ1-2,TRBV4-2,CASNDGNYGYTF